This TCR beta chain was captured by sequencing in a study of metastatic and nonmetastatic thyroid tumors. Study conclusions and caveats: Reports indicated that malignant thyroid tumors showed significantly higher TCR beta diversity than benign nodules did, in blood and tumor.

The germline CDR1 and CDR2 sequences are LNHDA and SQIVND (reference sequence). The CDR3 is 11 amino acids. Trimming pared 4 bases from V and 6 bases from J, leaving 6 bases between. All patients were untreated before thyroid surgery. There are many counts of this clone. The antigen is not known. Additional DNA sequences in this sample encode the identical CDR3. Using MiXCR, TCRdb re-called clones from the PCR reads. The sample yields 23,000 or so clones, roughly 30% seen once. The sample comprised tumor tissue. The chain combines TRBV19 with TRBJ1-2; D is unresolved. The source of this sequence is a male donor with papillary thyroid cancer or a benign thyroid nodule (not recorded which). Some clones in this sample may be carry-over from other donors' samples. CDR3 loop: CASSTFNGYTF. The CDR3, as DNA: TGTGCCAGTAGTACGTTCAATGGCTACACCTTC.